These T cell receptor beta chains were read from a single sample in a study of cytomegalovirus exposure and HLA in healthy donors. This table comes from immunoSEQ multiplex PCR, and its TCRdb copy is limited to in-frame clones, with some not included. The sample records 110,000 or so clones, 60% to 80% being singletons. What was sequenced was PBMCs. These receptors came from a man between 50 and 59 years old in good health and CMV-seropositive. The CDR3 runs from the conserved cysteine through the conserved F or W. A D gene is named only where the DNA matches it firmly. A row's size may be missing; if present it is once, few, many or a size class.

d_call,clone_size,v_call,j_call,cdr3_nt,cdr3_aa
.,.,TRBV5-4,TRBJ2-3,TGTGCCAGCAGCTCCCCCGGGAGCAGCTCCGATACGCAGTATTTT,CASSSPGSSSDTQYF
.,.,TRBV27,TRBJ2-2,TGTGCCAGCAGCGTTTACACCGGGGAGCTGTTTTTT,CASSVYTGELFF
.,.,TRBV5-5,TRBJ2-3,TGTGCCAGTCTTACAGGGGACTTCACAGATACGCAGTATTTT,CASLTGDFTDTQYF
TRBD1,.,TRBV9,TRBJ1-1,TGTGCCAGCAGCCCTCGGACAGGGGGATTCACTGAAGCTTTCTTT,CASSPRTGGFTEAFF
.,.,TRBV7-2,TRBJ1-3,TGTGCCAGCAGCTTAAGGGGGACTGGAAACACCATATATTTT,CASSLRGTGNTIYF
.,.,TRBV2,TRBJ2-1,TGTGCCAGCAGTGAAGCCGGGAATGAGCAGTTCTTC,CASSEAGNEQFF
.,.,TRBV19,TRBJ2-7,TGTGCCAGTGGGAGACCAAACGAGCAGTACTTC,CASGRPNEQYF
.,.,TRBV5-1,TRBJ1-1,TGCGCCAGCAGCTGGGGCGCGGGGGCTGCCACTGAAGCTTTCTTT,CASSWGAGAATEAFF
.,.,TRBV7-2,TRBJ1-1,TGTGCCAGCAGCTTATCTAACGTAGAAACGGCTTTCTTT,CASSLSNVETAFF
TRBD1,.,TRBV11-3,TRBJ1-1,TGTGCCAGCAGGGGACAGGTTCTCAGGGGCACTGAAGCTTTCTTT,CASRGQVLRGTEAFF
.,.,TRBV28,TRBJ1-2,TGCGCCAGCAGTTTATACAGGGTGGGCTACACCTTC,CASSLYRVGYTF
.,.,TRBV5-6,TRBJ2-1,TGTGCCAGCAGCATCCATCTAGCGAACCCCCGTTCCGACAACAATGAGCAGTTCTTC,CASSIHLANPRSDNNEQFF
TRBD1,.,TRBV19,TRBJ1-2,TGTGCCAGTAGTATACCGGTTCCCCACAGGGGATCTAACTATGGCTACACCTTC,CASSIPVPHRGSNYGYTF
.,.,TRBV12-5,TRBJ1-3,TGTGCTAGTGGTGCAGGACAGTCCTCTGGAAACACCATATATTTT,CASGAGQSSGNTIYF
.,few,TRBV21-1,TRBJ2-7,TGTGCCAGCAGCCTCAACAGGGATATCTCCTACGAGCAGTACTTC,CASSLNRDISYEQYF
TRBD2,few,TRBV19,TRBJ2-7,TGTGCCAGTAGTGCGAGGACTAGCGGGAGTTACGAGCAGTACTTC,CASSARTSGSYEQYF
.,few,TRBV2,TRBJ2-7,TGTGCCAGCAGTGAACCGTTCGGCGAGCAGTACTTC,CASSEPFGEQYF
TRBD2,once,TRBV11-3,TRBJ2-3,TGTGCCAGCAGCCCCGGTGGAGCGGGGGGAAGAGATACGCAGTATTTT,CASSPGGAGGRDTQYF
TRBD1,.,TRBV15,TRBJ2-7,TGTGCCACCAGCACCCGGGACAGGGCCATCCCCTACGAGCAGTACTTC,CATSTRDRAIPYEQYF
.,.,TRBV6-1,TRBJ1-3,TGTGCCAGCAGTGGCCGGACAGTTCCCTCTCTAGGAAACACCATATATTTT,CASSGRTVPSLGNTIYF
TRBD2,.,TRBV28,TRBJ2-1,TGTGCCAGCAGTTCCTATAGCGGGGGGTCCTACAATGAGCAGTTCTTC,CASSSYSGGSYNEQFF
.,.,TRBV21-1,TRBJ2-1,TGTGCCAGCAGCAAAGGGGGCTTGCGGGAGGGCCGGAATGAGCAGTTCTTC,CASSKGGLREGRNEQFF
.,.,TRBV5-5,TRBJ2-3,TGTGCCAGCAGCTTGGGCTTAGAAACACGGGGGTACACAGATACGCAGTATTTT,CASSLGLETRGYTDTQYF
TRBD2,few,TRBV9,TRBJ2-1,TGTGCCAGCAGCGTCTCTAGCGGGAGAGGTAATGAGCAGTTCTTC,CASSVSSGRGNEQFF
.,.,TRBV7-2,TRBJ1-2,TGTGCCAGCAGCTTAGTGTTACACCAAGAATATAACTATGGCTACACCTTC,CASSLVLHQEYNYGYTF
.,.,TRBV7-9,TRBJ2-7,TGTGCCAGCAGCTTAGCGGTTAGTGTAAACGAGCAGTACTTC,CASSLAVSVNEQYF
.,.,TRBV10-1,TRBJ2-5,TGCGCCAGCAGTTCAGGGATGTACCAAGAGACCCAGTACTTC,CASSSGMYQETQYF
TRBD2,.,TRBV5-1,TRBJ2-3,TGCGCCAGCAGCTTGGATCAAGCGGGACGCACAGATACGCAGTATTTT,CASSLDQAGRTDTQYF
TRBD1,.,TRBV13,TRBJ1-4,TGTGCCAGCAGCTCCGGGACAGGGTTCGAAAAACTGTTTTTT,CASSSGTGFEKLFF
.,.,TRBV19,TRBJ1-1,TGTGCCAGTAGTTCACCAAACAGGGCTGAAGCTTTCTTT,CASSSPNRAEAFF
.,.,TRBV19,TRBJ2-1,TGTGCCAGTAGTATCGAGGTTGAGCAGTTCTTC,CASSIEVEQFF
.,once,TRBV5-6,TRBJ2-7,TGTGCCAGCAGCTTGTTACAGGGAACCTACGAGCAGTACTTC,CASSLLQGTYEQYF
.,.,TRBV10-3,TRBJ1-1,TGTGCCACGGGGGGAGGGATTGAAGGTGACACTGAAGCTTTCTTT,CATGGGIEGDTEAFF
.,.,TRBV5-4,TRBJ1-1,TGTGCCAGCAGCTTTGACAGTCAGAACACTGAAGCTTTCTTT,CASSFDSQNTEAFF
TRBD2,few,TRBV28,TRBJ2-1,TGTGCCAGCAGTTCAGTTCTTGGAAGCGGGAGCGCCTACAATGAGCAGTTCTTC,CASSSVLGSGSAYNEQFF
TRBD1,few,TRBV9,TRBJ2-7,TGTGCCAGCAGTCGCGGACAGGGAGACTACGAGCAGTACTTC,CASSRGQGDYEQYF
.,.,TRBV4-1,TRBJ2-1,TGCGCCAGCAGCCGCATCGGCGGGGGCTTCTCCTACAATGAGCAGTTCTTC,CASSRIGGGFSYNEQFF
.,.,TRBV2,TRBJ2-3,TGTGCCGGTCGAGAGAGATCAGATACGCAGTATTTT,CAGRERSDTQYF
.,.,TRBV19,TRBJ1-2,TGTGCCAGTAGCCCTGACAGCAACTATGGCTACACCTTC,CASSPDSNYGYTF
.,.,TRBV4-1,TRBJ1-2,TGCGCCAGCAGCCAAGATGGAGGGCGACCCAACTATGGCTACACCTTC,CASSQDGGRPNYGYTF
TRBD2,.,TRBV6-6,TRBJ2-5,TGTGCCAGCAGCCCCCGGGCTAGCGGGTTCCAAGAGACCCAGTACTTC,CASSPRASGFQETQYF
.,.,TRBV10-3,TRBJ2-5,TGTGCCATCAGTGAGTCGAAAGCGGGCGGGGAGACCCAGTACTTC,CAISESKAGGETQYF